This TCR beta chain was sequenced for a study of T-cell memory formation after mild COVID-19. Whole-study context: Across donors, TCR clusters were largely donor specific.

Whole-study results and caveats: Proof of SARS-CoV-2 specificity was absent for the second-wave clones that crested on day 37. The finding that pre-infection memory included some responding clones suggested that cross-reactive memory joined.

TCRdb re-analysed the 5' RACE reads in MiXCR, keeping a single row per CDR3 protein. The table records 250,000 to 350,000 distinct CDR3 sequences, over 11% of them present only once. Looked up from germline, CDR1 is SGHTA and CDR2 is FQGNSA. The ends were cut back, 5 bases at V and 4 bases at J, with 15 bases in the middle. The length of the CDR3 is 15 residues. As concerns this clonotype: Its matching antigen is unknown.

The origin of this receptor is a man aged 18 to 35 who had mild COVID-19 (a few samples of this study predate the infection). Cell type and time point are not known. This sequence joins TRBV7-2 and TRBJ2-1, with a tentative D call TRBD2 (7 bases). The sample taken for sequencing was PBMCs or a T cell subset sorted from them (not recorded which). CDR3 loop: CASSQRGGRYNEQFF. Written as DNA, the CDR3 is TGTGCCAGCAGCCAAAGGGGGGGAAGATACAATGAGCAGTTCTTC.